This TCR beta chain was captured in a study of blood T cell repertoires in COVID-19. Across the study: Nucleic acid was either cDNA or gDNA, and it came from T cells, B-cell-depleted T cells, or PBMCs.

Germline trimming cut 0 bases from V and 1 base from J; bases unmatched to any gene: 5. This CDR3 has 17 amino acids. Germline lookup yields CDR1 SGHVS and CDR2 FNYEAQ. Using immunoSEQ multiplex PCR, the repertoire was profiled, and TCRdb retains in-frame clones only, with some absent. Of 150,000 to 200,000 clones listed, 65% to 85% are singletons. This rearrangement joins TRBV7-6 to TRBJ2-5, with 10 bases aligning to TRBD2. The sample was peripheral blood. The source of this sequence is a human donor with acute or convalescent COVID-19. The donor label of this sample is uncertain. CDR3 bases: TGTGCCAGCAGCTTAGCTAGTGGGACTAGCGTCCAAGAGACCCAGTACTTC. This gives the protein CASSLASGTSVQETQYF.